The next 19 T cell receptor beta chains were all read from a single sample in a study of PD-L1 blockade in urothelial cancer. Regarding time point: peripheral blood 6 weeks after treatment start. Assay: immunoSEQ multiplex PCR; the TCRdb copy retains only in-frame clones and omits some. The top ten clones hold more than 1.5% of a sample with around 110,000 clones, approximately 90% of them seen once. Here the sequenced sample was PBMCs, taken around atezolizumab (anti-PD-L1) treatment. The receptors originated from a man aged 55 to 70 with urothelial cancer.

The chain combines TRBV6-4 with TRBJ2-2, with no clear D. Trimming removed 4 bases at V and 6 bases at J, with 18 bases between. Germline V CDR1 and CDR2: MRHNA, SNTAGT. The CDR3 totals 16 residues. Written as DNA, the CDR3 is TGTGCCAGCAGTGCCACGTTTACTCCTACCCCCGGGGAGCTGTTTTTT. Amino acid sequence: CASSATFTPTPGELFF.

The V gene is TRBV7-3, the J gene TRBJ2-1, with D tentatively TRBD2 (6 bases). The CDR3 covers 20 residues. The germline V gene encodes CDR1 SGHTA and CDR2 FQGTGA. The V and J ends lost 2 bases and 0 bases respectively, with 23 bases between them. CDR3 residues: CASSLFPRDLSGSSYNEQFF. Written as DNA, the CDR3 is TGTGCCAGCAGCTTATTCCCCCGTGATCTTAGCGGAAGCTCCTACAATGAGCAGTTCTTC.

V gene TRBV25-1 combines with J gene TRBJ2-1; TRBD1 matches at 11 bases. V was clipped by 8 bases and J by 2 bases; unmatched bases: 5. The CDR3 contains 15 residues. The germline V gene has CDR1 MGHDK and CDR2 SYGVNS. CDR3 in amino acids: CASLRTGGAYNEQFF. The CDR3 DNA follows: TGTGCCAGCCTCAGGACAGGGGGCGCCTACAATGAGCAGTTCTTC.

Written as DNA, the CDR3 is TGTGCCAGCAGCCCCCGGGGACAGGGTCTAGGTAATGAGCAGTTCTTC. Its translation: CASSPRGQGLGNEQFF. V gene TRBV9 combines with J gene TRBJ2-1; 9 positions match TRBD1. Germline assignment: CDR1 SGDLS and CDR2 YYNGEE. V trimming: 4 bases; J trimming: 7 bases; junction bases outside the gene matches: 12. CDR3 size: 16 residues.

In DNA, the CDR3 is TGTGCCAGCTCACCAAATTGGGCGAACACTGAAGCTTTCTTT. Protein product: CASSPNWANTEAFF. The chain recombines TRBV18 with TRBJ1-1; D is ambiguous. The CDR3 is 14 residues long. The germline CDR1 and CDR2 sequences are KGHSH and LQKENI. Deletions cut 2 bases from V and 1 base from J, with 8 bases between.

V and J are TRBV15 and TRBJ2-5; no reliable D call. CDR3 size: 14 residues. Trimming cost V 3 bases and J 5 bases, with 13 bases left between them. The V gene's germline CDR1 is LNHNV and CDR2 YYDKDF (reference sequence). CDR3 in amino acids: CATSSPGFGETQYF. The CDR3 DNA reads TGTGCCACCAGCAGCCCGGGTTTCGGGGAGACCCAGTACTTC.

The chain recombines TRBV7-2 with TRBJ2-1, with 12 bases aligning to TRBD2. V dropped 1 base and J dropped 10; count of bases not matched to a gene: 8. From germline, CDR1 is SGHTA and CDR2 FQGNSA. The CDR3 length is 16 residues. The DNA of the CDR3 is TGTGCCAGCAGCTTAGACTGGACTAGCGGGACCCACGAGCAGTTCTTC. Protein sequence: CASSLDWTSGTHEQFF.

The CDR3 protein is CASSLVEVGELFF. The CDR3, as DNA: TGTGCCAGCAGCCTCGTTGAGGTTGGGGAGCTGTTTTTT. This sequence joins TRBV7-9 and TRBJ2-2; no firm D call. Germline-derived CDR1 and CDR2 are SEHNR and FQNEAQ (reference sequence). Trimming took 5 bases from V and 8 from J, leaving 12 bases between them. The CDR3 extends over 13 amino acids. Supplemented by reference TRBV7-9 and TRBJ2-2, the full variable domain reads DTGVSQNPRHKITKRGQNVTFRCDPISEHNRLYWYRQTLGQGPEFLTYFQNEAQLEKSRLLSDRFSAERPKGSFSTLEIQRTEQGDSAMYLCASSLVEVGELFFGEGSRLTVL.

CDR3 sequence reads: CASSYHSPYEQYF. The CDR3 coding sequence is TGTGCCAGCAGTTACCACAGCCCCTACGAGCAGTACTTC. This chain uses TRBV6-6 with TRBJ2-7; D gene unclear. The CDR3 contains 13 residues. Germline CDR1 reads MNHNY; CDR2 reads SVGAGI (reference sequence). With 2 bases removed from V and 2 bases from J, the gap between germline ends came to 7 bases.

CDR3 region: CAWTSTQGVGEKLFF. The CDR3 nucleotides read TGTGCCTGGACTTCGACACAGGGAGTCGGTGAAAAACTGTTTTTT. The chain joins TRBV30 to TRBJ1-4, with a possible D match to TRBD1 (6 bases). Germline V gives CDR1 GTSNPN, CDR2 SVGIG (reference sequence). Trimming removed 4 bases from V and 7 bases from J, with 19 bases in between. This CDR3 contains 15 residues. The variable domain in full, completed from reference TRBV30 and TRBJ1-4, reads SQTIHQWPATLVQPVGSPLSLECTVEGTSNPNLYWYRQAAGRGLQLLFYSVGIGQISSEVPQNLSASRPQDRQFILSSKKLLLSDSGFYLCAWTSTQGVGEKLFFGSGTQLSVL.

The chain carries TRBV6-6 and TRBJ2-7; 9 bases are a match to TRBD1. V gave up 6 bases and J gave up 5 bases; unmatched junction bases: 11. The germline CDR1 and CDR2 sequences are MNHNY and SVGAGI (reference sequence). The CDR3 consists of 15 residues. CDR3 sequence: CASRFGGTGMDEQYF. In DNA form, the CDR3 reads TGTGCCAGCAGATTTGGAGGGACAGGGATGGACGAGCAGTACTTC.

The chain is built from TRBV11-3 and TRBJ2-5; D is unclear. The CDR3 has 11 residues. Germline V gene sequence: CDR1 SGHNT, CDR2 YENEEA. The V end was cut by 4 bases, the J end by 2 bases, with 2 bases between. CDR3 protein: CASSSQETQYF. The CDR3 bases are TGTGCCAGCAGCTCTCAAGAGACCCAGTACTTC.

The chain carries TRBV9 and TRBJ2-7; 10 positions match TRBD2. Losses at the gene ends were 1 base for V and 5 bases for J; bases not matched to a gene: 6. The CDR3 consists of 15 residues. Germline lookup yields CDR1 SGDLS and CDR2 YYNGEE. The CDR3 spells CASSVRAGGPHEQYF. DNA of the CDR3: TGTGCCAGCAGCGTAAGAGCGGGAGGGCCCCACGAGCAGTACTTC.

The genes are TRBV29-1 and TRBJ2-1; 7 nucleotides agree with TRBD2. V was pared by 8 bases and J by 8 bases, with 15 bases of the junction left unmatched. The CDR3 runs to 14 residues. Germline assignment: CDR1 SQVTM and CDR2 ANQGSEA. The DNA of the CDR3 is TGCAGCTCAACGGCGGGAGTCGGTACGGATGAGCAGTTCTTC. This gives the protein CSSTAGVGTDEQFF.

The CDR3 reads CASSPQGRGNQPQHF. In nucleotides, the CDR3 is TGTGCCAGCAGTCCTCAGGGGCGAGGAAATCAGCCCCAGCATTTT. J is TRBJ1-5 and V is TRBV28, with D perhaps TRBD1 (6 bases). The CDR3 covers 15 residues. Trimming shortened V by 5 bases and J by 4 bases, and 15 bases separated the two germline ends. Per the germline V gene, CDR1 is MDHEN and CDR2 is SYDVKM.

This clone was picked up one time. The chain has TRBV28 and TRBJ2-7; TRBD2 might be the D (6 bases). CDR3 length equals 14 residues. V lost 3 bases, J lost 3 bases, and 12 bases lay in between. Germline V CDR1 and CDR2: MDHEN, SYDVKM. CDR3 bases: TGTGCCAGCAGTTTCCACGGGAGAGTCTACGAGCAGTACTTC. This encodes CASSFHGRVYEQYF. Complete variable domain (other parts from reference TRBV28 and TRBJ2-7): DVKVTQSSRYLVKRTGEKVFLECVQDMDHENMFWYRQDPGLGLRLIYFSYDVKMKEKGDIPEGYSVSREKKERFSLILESASTNQTSMYLCASSFHGRVYEQYFGPGTRLTVT.

The rearrangement uses TRBV6-1 and TRBJ2-1; D not resolved. CDR3 length: 15 amino acids. The germline V and J ends were trimmed by 5 bases and 0 bases, with 11 bases remaining between them. Per the germline V gene, CDR1 is MNHNS and CDR2 is SASEGT. The CDR3 DNA follows: TGTGCCAGCAGTCCTCTCTGGAGCTCCTACAATGAGCAGTTCTTC. As protein: CASSPLWSSYNEQFF.

The chain recombines TRBV4-3 with TRBJ2-1, with 11 bases aligning to TRBD2. Trimming took 0 bases from V and 2 from J; bases not matched to a gene: 12. CDR1 is LGHNA and CDR2 is YSLEER in the germline V gene. The CDR3 is made up of 20 amino acids. For the CDR3, the DNA is TGCGCCAGCAGCCAAGATCGGGGTCTAGCGGGGGGTTTTGCCTACAATGAGCAGTTCTTC. It encodes CASSQDRGLAGGFAYNEQFF.

The V and J genes are TRBV25-1 and TRBJ2-7, with D perhaps matching TRBD2 (5 bases). The V end was cut by 1 base, the J end by 2 bases, with 15 bases between. Germline loops: CDR1 MGHDK, CDR2 SYGVNS. The CDR3 spans 16 residues. In DNA, the CDR3 is TGTGCCAGCAGTGAATTAGTAGTCCCGGGGACCTACGAGCAGTACTTC. It yields the protein CASSELVVPGTYEQYF.